This is a list of T cell receptor beta chains from one sample in a study of radiation and T cells in renal cell carcinoma. This table comes from immunoSEQ multiplex PCR, and its TCRdb copy is limited to in-frame clones, with some not included. The sample holds 65,000 or so clones, more than 60% seen once. This specimen was blood, taken from a patient whose treatment included radiotherapy and nephrectomy. These receptors originate from a man aged 55-75 years with renal cell carcinoma. CDR3s include the opening cysteine and the closing phenylalanine or tryptophan. A D gene is named only where the DNA matches it firmly. Clone sizes are given selectively: once, few, many, or a class where the clone is expanded.

d_call	clone_size	v_call	j_call	cdr3_aa	cdr3_nt
-	-	TRBV7-3	TRBJ1-1	CASSLWENMNTEAFF	TGTGCCAGCAGCTTATGGGAAAATATGAACACTGAAGCTTTCTTT
-	-	TRBV5-1	TRBJ2-3	CASSLSTAADTQYF	TGCGCCAGCAGCTTATCGACAGCCGCAGATACGCAGTATTTT
TRBD2	-	TRBV19	TRBJ2-3	CASSIVGAGGPDTQYF	TGTGCCAGTAGTATAGTGGGCGCGGGAGGGCCAGATACGCAGTATTTT
-	-	TRBV6-5	TRBJ1-2	CASSYEYSYGYTF	TGTGCCAGCAGTTACGAATACAGCTATGGCTACACCTTC
TRBD1	-	TRBV10-3	TRBJ1-2	CAISAQGANYGYTF	TGTGCCATCAGTGCTCAGGGGGCTAACTATGGCTACACCTTC
-	once	TRBV11-2	TRBJ1-4	CASSSGSNEKLFF	TGTGCCAGCAGCTCAGGGTCTAATGAAAAACTGTTTTTT
-	-	TRBV11-3	TRBJ2-2	CASSFADVNTGELFF	TGTGCCAGCAGCTTTGCGGACGTGAACACCGGGGAGCTGTTTTTT
-	-	TRBV5-4	TRBJ2-3	CASSLGGSEDTQYF	TGTGCCAGCAGCTTGGGGGGTAGCGAAGATACGCAGTATTTT
TRBD1	-	TRBV5-7	TRBJ2-7	CASSSPGQGPMYEQYF	TGTGCCAGCAGTTCTCCGGGACAGGGCCCTATGTACGAGCAGTACTTC
-	-	TRBV29-1	TRBJ2-2	CSVAGGTHTGELFF	TGCAGCGTTGCCGGGGGGACACACACCGGGGAGCTGTTTTTT
TRBD2	once	TRBV4-1	TRBJ2-1	CASSQDRGNGRALNEQFF	TGCGCCAGCAGCCAAGACCGGGGGAACGGGAGGGCCCTCAATGAGCAGTTCTTC
-	-	TRBV11-2	TRBJ2-1	CASSSLFKGGDAWQFF	TGTGCCAGCAGCTCACTATTCAAGGGGGGGGATGCGTGGCAGTTCTTC
TRBD1	-	TRBV6-1	TRBJ1-1	CAGTIDRVAGTEAFF	TGTGCCGGAACAATTGACAGGGTCGCGGGTACTGAAGCTTTCTTT
-	-	TRBV4-1	TRBJ2-5	CASSQYSEGETQYF	TGCGCCAGCAGCCAATATAGCGAAGGGGAGACCCAGTACTTC
TRBD1	-	TRBV2	TRBJ1-1	CASSVGRGPEAFF	TGTGCCAGCAGTGTCGGAAGGGGGCCTGAAGCTTTCTTT
-	-	TRBV5-6	TRBJ1-2	CASSFRGVVVYGYTF	TGTGCCAGCAGCTTTCGCGGGGTAGTAGTCTATGGCTACACCTTC
TRBD2	-	TRBV11-3	TRBJ2-5	CASSTRLAQETQYF	TGTGCCAGCAGCACCCGACTAGCCCAAGAGACCCAGTACTTC
-	-	TRBV5-1	TRBJ1-1	CASSLAGGARNTEAFF	TGCGCCAGCAGCTTGGCCGGAGGGGCGAGGAACACTGAAGCTTTCTTT
-	-	TRBV5-1	TRBJ2-1	CATQGQGGNEQFF	TGCGCCACCCAAGGGCAGGGGGGCAATGAGCAGTTCTTC
TRBD1	few	TRBV30	TRBJ1-5	CAWSYGGQHNQPQHF	TGTGCCTGGAGTTATGGGGGACAGCACAATCAGCCCCAGCATTTT
-	medium-sized	TRBV5-1	TRBJ1-1	CASSLRGGTEAFF	TGCGCCAGCAGCTTGAGAGGGGGAACTGAAGCTTTCTTT
TRBD2	-	TRBV10-3	TRBJ2-5	CATGLAGGPEQETQYF	TGTGCCACCGGACTAGCGGGAGGGCCGGAACAAGAGACCCAGTACTTC
TRBD1	-	TRBV5-1	TRBJ2-2	CASSLAKGAITGELFF	TGCGCCAGCAGCTTGGCAAAGGGGGCAATTACCGGGGAGCTGTTTTTT
-	-	TRBV5-1	TRBJ2-5	CASSPLGSAQETQYF	TGCGCCAGCAGCCCCCTCGGGAGTGCCCAAGAGACCCAGTACTTC
TRBD1	-	TRBV4-3	TRBJ2-7	CASSQDRTGNSYEQYF	TGCGCCAGCAGCCAAGACAGGACAGGGAATTCCTACGAGCAGTACTTC
-	-	TRBV6-6	TRBJ1-4	CASSYDFATNEKLFF	TGTGCCAGCAGTTACGACTTCGCAACTAATGAAAAACTGTTTTTT
-	-	TRBV7-9	TRBJ1-2	CASSLGGEGGYTF	TGTGCCAGCAGCTTAGGGGGAGAAGGTGGCTACACCTTC
-	-	TRBV5-1	TRBJ2-3	CASSFQDTQYF	TGCGCCAGCAGCTTTCAAGATACGCAGTATTTT
-	-	TRBV5-4	TRBJ2-5	CASSYDQGREETQYF	TGTGCCAGCAGCTATGACCAGGGGCGTGAAGAGACCCAGTACTTC
-	-	TRBV4-3	TRBJ2-2	CASSQDFRRTGELFF	TGCGCCAGCAGCCAAGATTTTCGGCGGACCGGGGAGCTGTTTTTT
-	-	TRBV5-6	TRBJ2-1	CASSFEGSRNDEQFF	TGTGCCAGCAGCTTTGAGGGGAGTCGTAATGATGAGCAGTTCTTC
-	-	TRBV5-6	TRBJ1-4	CASSLAGLGEKLFF	TGTGCCAGCAGCTTGGCAGGCCTCGGTGAAAAACTGTTTTTT
-	once	TRBV9	TRBJ1-1	CASSAREDTEAFF	TGTGCCAGCAGTGCTAGGGAGGACACTGAAGCTTTCTTT
-	-	TRBV6-5	TRBJ1-3	CASSPGDRSGNTIYF	TGTGCCAGCAGTCCGGGCGACAGATCTGGAAACACCATATATTTT
-	once	TRBV19	TRBJ2-2	CASSTPLRKNTGELFF	TGTGCCAGTAGTACCCCCTTACGGAAGAACACCGGGGAGCTGTTTTTT
-	-	TRBV5-6	TRBJ2-1	CASSPDLVPSYNEQFF	TGTGCCAGCAGTCCCGATTTGGTTCCCTCCTACAATGAGCAGTTCTTC
TRBD2	-	TRBV6-6	TRBJ2-5	CATTTSGGETQYF	TGTGCCACGACGACTAGCGGGGGCGAGACCCAGTACTTC
-	-	TRBV6-5	TRBJ2-2	CASSQGTGELFF	TGTGCCAGCAGTCAGGGGACCGGGGAGCTGTTTTTT
-	-	TRBV30	TRBJ1-3	CAWKEGVAGNTIYF	TGTGCCTGGAAGGAGGGTGTGGCTGGAAACACCATATATTTT
-	few	TRBV20-1	TRBJ1-2	CSARDRGYTF	TGCAGTGCTAGAGATCGAGGCTACACCTTC
TRBD2	once	TRBV6-1	TRBJ2-1	CASTVGGGLYNEQFF	TGTGCCAGCACGGTAGGCGGGGGGTTATACAATGAGCAGTTCTTC
-	-	TRBV5-1	TRBJ2-6	CASSLTGTSGANVLTF	TGCGCCAGCAGCTTGACAGGAACCTCTGGGGCCAACGTCCTGACTTTC
-	-	TRBV6-1	TRBJ2-4	CASNLDPGPQNIQYF	TGTGCCAGCAATCTTGACCCGGGCCCACAAAACATTCAGTACTTC
-	-	TRBV6-5	TRBJ2-2	CASSPSRDTGELFF	TGTGCCAGCAGTCCTAGCAGGGACACCGGGGAGCTGTTTTTT
-	-	TRBV4-1	TRBJ2-2	CASSHPDSGAGELFF	TGCGCCAGCAGCCACCCAGACAGCGGCGCCGGGGAGCTGTTTTTT
-	-	TRBV18	TRBJ2-5	CASSPRQAQETQYF	TGTGCCAGCTCACCGCGACAGGCTCAAGAGACCCAGTACTTC
TRBD1	-	TRBV5-1	TRBJ2-5	CASSRGQAGQETQYF	TGCGCCAGCAGCCGGGGACAGGCGGGCCAAGAGACCCAGTACTTC
TRBD2	-	TRBV6-6	TRBJ2-1	CASNGEGTLRRNEQFF	TGTGCCAGCAATGGGGAGGGCACCCTTAGGAGGAATGAGCAGTTCTTC
-	-	TRBV29-1	TRBJ1-1	CSVSQVGGAEAFF	TGCAGCGTTTCCCAGGTGGGGGGTGCTGAAGCTTTCTTT
TRBD1	-	TRBV5-1	TRBJ2-3	CASSTNRGLLADTQYF	TGCGCCAGCAGCACCAACAGGGGGCTTCTTGCAGATACGCAGTATTTT
-	-	TRBV5-6	TRBJ2-5	CASSLVGVRQYF	TGTGCCAGCAGCTTGGTAGGGGTTCGCCAGTACTTC
-	-	TRBV9	TRBJ2-7	CASSPGANSYEQYF	TGTGCCAGCAGCCCCGGGGCTAACTCCTACGAGCAGTACTTC
-	-	TRBV12-5	TRBJ2-5	CASAFEGGQKETQYF	TGTGCTAGTGCCTTCGAGGGGGGGCAGAAAGAGACCCAGTACTTC
TRBD1	-	TRBV19	TRBJ2-7	CASSTTGASYEQYF	TGTGCCAGTAGTACGACAGGGGCCTCCTACGAGCAGTACTTC
-	-	TRBV5-6	TRBJ1-6	CASSPDRRKSSPLHF	TGTGCCAGCAGCCCCGACAGGCGGAAAAGCTCACCCCTCCACTTT
-	-	TRBV30	TRBJ2-1	CAWSEDIVNEQFF	TGTGCCTGGAGTGAGGACATAGTCAATGAGCAGTTCTTC
-	-	TRBV7-2	TRBJ2-3	CASSLKGRQKQYF	TGTGCCAGCAGCTTAAAGGGGCGTCAGAAACAGTATTTT
-	-	TRBV9	TRBJ1-4	CASSPRGRVSATNEKLFF	TGTGCCAGCAGCCCGAGGGGGAGGGTTTCAGCAACTAATGAAAAACTGTTTTTT